This T cell receptor beta chain appears in the sequencing data of a study of cytomegalovirus exposure and HLA in healthy donors. The germline V gene encodes CDR1 SEHNR and CDR2 FQNEAQ (reference sequence). V trimming: 2 bases; J trimming: 1 base; junction bases outside the gene matches: 5. The CDR3 is 16 amino acids. Sequenced by immunoSEQ multiplex PCR; TCRdb stores in-frame clones only, minus some. The data show some 44,000 clones, 90% to 95% seen once. The sample consisted of PBMCs. The rearrangement joins TRBV7-9 to TRBJ1-3, with TRBD1 identical over 7 bases. This TCR derives from a man aged 18 to 29 in good health and CMV-seronegative. The CDR3 DNA is TGTGCCAGCAGCTTACTCTTGACAGGGTCTGGAAACACCATATATTTT. It encodes CASSLLLTGSGNTIYF.